These 20 T cell receptor beta chains were sequenced from one sample in a study of somatic mutations in cytotoxic T cells in rheumatoid arthritis. Some clones are missing from TCRdb's copy, which holds only in-frame ones; the method was immunoSEQ multiplex PCR. The profile shows about 4,300 clones, just under 80% of them singletons. The sequenced material came from CD8+ T cells sorted from blood. These receptors originate from a woman between 55 and 75 years old with rheumatoid arthritis.

The rearrangement links TRBV28 to TRBJ2-1; 7 positions agree with TRBD1. This CDR3 is built from 13 residues. V lost 5 bases, J lost 9 bases, and 7 bases stayed unmatched. Per the germline V gene, CDR1 is MDHEN and CDR2 is SYDVKM. DNA for the CDR3: TGTGCCAGCAGTCCCGACAGGGTTGGTGAGCAGTTCTTC. It codes for CASSPDRVGEQFF.

This clone was recorded only once. This sequence joins TRBV5-1 and TRBJ2-3; D is unresolved. Germline CDR1 is SGHRS and CDR2 is YFSETQ. Trimming removed 0 bases from V and 4 bases from J, with 9 bases in between. This CDR3 comprises 14 residues. The CDR3 DNA reads as TGCGCCAGCAGCTTGGAAGGTGGGCCAGATACGCAGTATTTT. Translating gives CASSLEGGPDTQYF.

The chain joins TRBV28 to TRBJ2-3; D remains ambiguous. The V end lost 3 bases, the J end lost 0 bases, and 7 bases lay between the germline ends. There are 14 residues in the CDR3. Germline CDR1 is MDHEN and CDR2 is SYDVKM. This CDR3 reads CASSFPTSTDTQYF. For the CDR3, the DNA is TGTGCCAGCAGTTTTCCCACTAGCACAGATACGCAGTATTTT.

V is TRBV7-9 and J is TRBJ2-2, with 9 bases fitting TRBD1. Per germline, CDR1 SEHNR and CDR2 FQNEAQ (reference sequence). V gave up 4 bases and J gave up 2 bases; unmatched junction bases: 2. This CDR3 has 15 amino acids. The CDR3 DNA reads as TGTGCCAGCAGCTCGGGACAGGGTAACACCGGGGAGCTGTTTTTT. Protein sequence: CASSSGQGNTGELFF.

By its share, this clone is medium-sized. This rearrangement joins TRBV29-1 to TRBJ1-5; D may be TRBD1 (6 bases). Germline CDR1 and CDR2: SQVTM and ANQGSEA. The CDR3 is 14 amino acids. The germline V and J ends were trimmed by 3 bases and 2 bases, with 11 bases remaining between them. The CDR3 sequence is CSVEESGGNQPQHF. The DNA of the CDR3 is TGCAGCGTTGAGGAGTCAGGGGGCAATCAGCCCCAGCATTTT.

J is TRBJ2-7 and V is TRBV14; TRBD2 matches 7 bases. Germline trimming cut 1 base from V and 4 bases from J; bases unmatched to any gene: 7. The CDR3 is made up of 15 amino acids. Germline assignment: CDR1 SGHDN and CDR2 FVKESK. The CDR3 spells CASSQAIAGPYEQYF. The CDR3 DNA reads TGTGCCAGCAGCCAAGCTATAGCGGGCCCTTACGAGCAGTACTTC.

The chain links TRBV28 to TRBJ2-1; 8 positions match TRBD2. This CDR3 is built from 14 residues. V shed 5 bases, J shed 9 bases, and the junction held 9 bases outside the gene matches. Germline lookup yields CDR1 MDHEN and CDR2 SYDVKM. The CDR3 reads CASSRAGAGGEQFF. The CDR3 DNA reads TGTGCCAGCAGTAGAGCGGGGGCGGGAGGTGAGCAGTTCTTC.

The chain couples TRBV6-5 to TRBJ1-5; 9 bases line up with TRBD1. Germline lookup yields CDR1 MNHEY and CDR2 SVGAGI. J lost 5 bases, V lost 6 bases, and 5 bases had no gene match. CDR3 length equals 14 residues. CDR3 in DNA: TGTGCCAGCAGCTTACAGGGGGCGCATCAGCCCCAGCATTTT. As protein: CASSLQGAHQPQHF.

The V and J genes are TRBV7-8 and TRBJ2-1; D call uncertain. The V end lost 5 bases, the J end lost 1 base, and 12 bases lay between the germline ends. CDR1 SGHVS and CDR2 FQNEAQ come from the germline V gene. CDR3 size: 15 residues. CDR3 in DNA: TGTGCCAGCAGCCTCCGACTCGGATCCTACAATGAGCAGTTCTTC. It translates to CASSLRLGSYNEQFF. The full variable domain, completed using reference TRBV7-8 and TRBJ2-1, is GAGVSQSPRYKVAKRGQDVALRCDPISGHVSLFWYQQALGQGPEFLTYFQNEAQLDKSGLPSDRFFAERPEGSVSTLKIQRTQQEDSAVYLCASSLRLGSYNEQFFGPGTRLTVL.

The rearrangement links TRBV6-4 to TRBJ2-3; a possible D gene is TRBD1 (5 bases). The CDR3 runs 14 residues. V was pared by 0 bases and J by 3 bases, with 7 bases between. Looked up from germline, CDR1 is MRHNA and CDR2 is SNTAGT. CDR3 in DNA: TGTGCCAGCAGTGACTCGACAGAAACAGATACGCAGTATTTT. Protein: CASSDSTETDTQYF.

The chain is built from TRBV30 and TRBJ2-5; D perhaps matches TRBD1 (6 bases). The germline gives CDR1 GTSNPN, CDR2 SVGIG (reference sequence). CDR3 length equals 13 residues. The V end was cut by 7 bases, the J end by 5 bases, with 17 bases between. CDR3 sequence (DNA): TGTGCCTTACTCACAGGGTCCGGGGAGACCCAGTACTTC. Amino acid sequence: CALLTGSGETQYF.

The chain combines TRBV7-3 with TRBJ1-5; a weak D match, TRBD1 (5 bases). Deletions cut 2 bases from V and 0 bases from J, with 11 bases between. CDR3 size: 16 residues. The germline V gene has CDR1 SGHTA and CDR2 FQGTGA. CDR3 sequence reads: CASSLYTGPSNQPQHF. CDR3 DNA: TGTGCCAGCAGCTTATATACAGGACCTAGCAATCAGCCCCAGCATTTT.

The chain carries TRBV2 and TRBJ2-7; D not certain. The CDR3 has 13 residues. Trimming pared 7 bases from V and 3 bases from J, leaving 13 bases between. Per germline, CDR1 SNHLY and CDR2 FYNNEI. DNA of the CDR3: TGTGCCAGCACTGGTGACTTAGACTACGAGCAGTACTTC. Translated: CASTGDLDYEQYF.

The rearrangement joins TRBV30 to TRBJ2-7, with TRBD1 identical over 7 bases. The CDR3 is 13 amino acids. Germline values: CDR1 GTSNPN, CDR2 SVGIG (reference sequence). V dropped 7 bases and J dropped 1; count of bases not matched to a gene: 7. The CDR3 is CASDTGASYEQYF. For the CDR3, the DNA is TGTGCCTCGGATACAGGGGCTTCCTACGAGCAGTACTTC.

This chain joins TRBV25-1 and TRBJ1-5; 8 positions agree with TRBD1. The CDR3 length is 14 residues. Per the germline V gene, CDR1 is MGHDK and CDR2 is SYGVNS. With 4 bases clipped from V and 5 bases from J, the junction kept 4 bases outside the gene matches. The DNA of the CDR3 is TGTGCCAGCAGTGGTACGACAGGGGATCAGCCCCAGCATTTT. Its translation: CASSGTTGDQPQHF.

The rearrangement joins TRBV28 to TRBJ2-7; 12 bases match TRBD1. V dropped 6 bases and J dropped 5; count of bases not matched to a gene: 17. The CDR3 is 18 amino acids. CDR1 and CDR2 from the germline V gene are MDHEN and SYDVKM. DNA of the CDR3: TGTGCCAGCAGCGACCTTATCATACCCGGGACAGGGGGCCACGAGCAGTACTTC. Translating it yields CASSDLIIPGTGGHEQYF.

On this clone: The sample carries other DNA sequences with the same CDR3. The rearrangement links TRBV15 to TRBJ1-2, with D hard to call. The CDR3 covers 17 residues. CDR1 and CDR2 (germline): LNHNV, YYDKDF (reference sequence). Between the trimmed V and J ends, which lost 3 bases and 3 bases, there was a span of 20 bases. The CDR3 DNA follows: TGTGCCACCAGCAGGGAAGAGGATACCGACTATTACTATGGCTACACCTTC. It is translated as CATSREEDTDYYYGYTF.

The chain employs TRBV6-1 and TRBJ1-1; TRBD1 matches at 10 bases. Trimming at V came to 0 bases and at J to 8 bases, leaving 3 bases not matched to a gene. The CDR3 spans 14 residues. Germline V gives CDR1 MNHNS, CDR2 SASEGT. The CDR3: CASSEAADRGEAFF. The CDR3 DNA reads TGTGCCAGCAGTGAAGCCGCGGACAGGGGGGAAGCTTTCTTT.

This clone showed up just once. CDR3 in DNA: TGTGCCAGCAGCCCCCAGGGCGGGGAGCTGTTTTTT. Translation: CASSPQGGELFF. J is TRBJ2-2 and V is TRBV27; D may be TRBD1 (5 bases). The CDR3 length is 12 residues. Between the trimmed V and J ends, which lost 6 bases and 7 bases, there was a span of 9 bases. Germline V gives CDR1 MNHEY, CDR2 SMNVEV (reference sequence).

The gene calls are TRBV27 and TRBJ2-1; 8 nucleotides match TRBD1. Germline values: CDR1 MNHEY, CDR2 SMNVEV (reference sequence). The trim removed 5 bases at V and 8 bases at J, leaving 14 bases unmatched. CDR3 length equals 16 residues. The CDR3 coding sequence is TGTGCCAGCAGTCCCCCCGGGACAGGCAAGCGATATGAGCAGTTCTTC. Its protein product is CASSPPGTGKRYEQFF.